Below, 23 T cell receptor beta chains from the same sample are listed, as sequenced in a study of graft-versus-host responses after intestinal transplantation. Sequencing was performed with immunoSEQ multiplex PCR; in TCRdb, only in-frame clones are kept and a portion is missing. Of about 15,000 clones listed, roughly 35% are singletons. Each mixed lymphocyte reaction held some 200,000 CFSE-labeled responders and some 200,000 irradiated violet-dye-labeled stimulators. The sequencing used alloreactive CD8+ T cells from a mixed lymphocyte reaction culture, collected before intestinal transplant. Subset specified: CFSE-low proliferating T cells sorted from approximately 6-day pre-transplant mixed lymphocyte reaction (GvH or HvG direction). These receptors were obtained from a human patient who received an intestinal transplant.

Only a few counts were recorded for this clone. V is TRBV6-5 and J is TRBJ1-1, with D unclear. The CDR3 runs to 14 residues. V lost 2 bases and J 0 bases, leaving 7 bases between the germline ends. The germline CDR1 and CDR2 sequences are MNHEY and SVGAGI. The CDR3 DNA reads as TGTGCCAGCAGTTACGAGGTGATGAACACTGAAGCTTTCTTT. Protein: CASSYEVMNTEAFF.

As concerns this clone: A junction boundary mismatches the germline segment, possibly from a read error. The chain joins TRBV29-1 to TRBJ1-2; D unclear. Germline assignment: CDR1 SQVTM and CDR2 ANQGSEA. The CDR3 consists of 11 residues. The CDR3 spells CSVVLDYDYTF. CDR3 coding DNA: TGCAGCGTTGTATTGGACTATGACTACACCTTC.

The chain is built from TRBV13 and TRBJ1-1; possible D gene TRBD1, 5 bases. Trimming left V 0 bases short and J 3 bases short, with 11 bases between. There are 15 residues in the CDR3. Germline CDR1 PRHDT, CDR2 FYEKMQ (reference sequence). The chain's CDR3 is CASSLGAGPYTEAFF. CDR3 bases: TGTGCCAGCAGCTTAGGTGCAGGGCCGTACACTGAAGCTTTCTTT.

The rearrangement uses TRBV7-2 and TRBJ2-3; 7 bases are shared with TRBD1. V dropped 5 bases and J dropped 1; count of bases not matched to a gene: 6. Germline V lookup: CDR1 SGHTA, CDR2 FQGNSA. This CDR3 contains 15 residues. CDR3 residues: CASSPLGGGTDTQYF. The CDR3 bases are TGTGCCAGCAGCCCGCTAGGGGGCGGCACAGATACGCAGTATTTT.

The sample holds a few counts of this clone. The chain employs TRBV4-3 and TRBJ2-1, with 9 positions matching TRBD1. The CDR3 covers 15 residues. J was trimmed by 9 bases and V by 1 base; bases with no gene match: 7. CDR1 and CDR2 (germline): LGHNA, YSLEER. CDR3 loop: CASSQGTGEGGEQFF. CDR3 sequence (DNA): TGCGCCAGCAGCCAAGGGACAGGGGAAGGAGGTGAGCAGTTCTTC.

This clone was counted between two and nine times. The chain uses TRBV11-2 and TRBJ2-7; D gene unclear. CDR1 SGHAT and CDR2 FQNNGV come from the germline V gene. Trimming shortened V by 0 bases and J by 2 bases, and 14 bases separated the two germline ends. This CDR3 comprises 16 residues. The CDR3 protein is CASSLDPAGPAYEQYF. DNA of the CDR3: TGTGCCAGCAGCTTAGACCCGGCAGGCCCTGCCTACGAGCAGTACTTC.

This clone was seen more than once but under ten times. The chain recombines TRBV7-2 with TRBJ2-3, with TRBD2 matching 13 bases. The CDR3 runs 16 residues. V lost 5 bases, J lost 5 bases, and 7 bases stayed unmatched. Germline V lookup: CDR1 SGHTA, CDR2 FQGNSA. CDR3 protein: CASSRTSGGAVDTQYF. DNA of the CDR3: TGTGCCAGCAGCCGCACTAGCGGGGGGGCAGTAGATACGCAGTATTTT.

This sequence joins TRBV7-9 and TRBJ2-5, with D tentatively TRBD2 (7 bases). Germline values: CDR1 SEHNR, CDR2 FQNEAQ (reference sequence). Trimming left V 6 bases short and J 7 bases short, with 15 bases between. The CDR3 length is 13 residues. CDR3 DNA sequence: TGTGCCAGCAGTTTTGGGGGGGCGGGGACCCAGTACTTC. Amino acids: CASSFGGAGTQYF.

This clone is categorized as medium-sized. This chain uses TRBV6-5 with TRBJ2-7, with 10 bases matching TRBD1. V trimming: 5 bases; J trimming: 3 bases; junction bases outside the gene matches: 7. In germline, CDR1 is MNHEY, CDR2 SVGAGI. This CDR3 is 15 amino acids long. This CDR3 reads CASSPGTGVLYEQYF. DNA for the CDR3: TGTGCCAGCAGTCCCGGGACAGGGGTCCTCTACGAGCAGTACTTC.

The V call is TRBV27, the J call TRBJ2-7; D is uncertain. V lost 0 bases to trimming and J lost 7 bases, with 16 bases between them. This CDR3 contains 15 residues. Germline V gene sequence: CDR1 MNHEY, CDR2 SMNVEV (reference sequence). The CDR3 sequence is CASSLSGRPEWEQYF. The CDR3, as DNA: TGTGCCAGCAGTTTATCGGGCAGGCCAGAGTGGGAGCAGTACTTC.

This clone was detected a few times. This chain joins TRBV19 and TRBJ2-3; D ambiguous. Trimming took 5 bases from V and 3 from J, leaving 12 bases between them. This CDR3 contains 14 residues. Germline loops: CDR1 LNHDA, CDR2 SQIVND (reference sequence). The CDR3 region has the DNA TGTGCCAGTAGTGACAAGGCAATGACAGATACGCAGTATTTT. Protein product: CASSDKAMTDTQYF. Filled out from reference TRBV19 and TRBJ2-3, the complete variable domain reads DGGITQSPKYLFRKEGQNVTLSCEQNLNHDAMYWYRQDPGQGLRLIYYSQIVNDFQKGDIAEGYSVSREKKESFPLTVTSAQKNPTAFYLCASSDKAMTDTQYFGPGTRLTVL.

This chain uses TRBV5-6 with TRBJ1-6; D is undetermined. Per germline, CDR1 SGHDT and CDR2 YYEEEE. V was pared by 5 bases and J by 9 bases, with 18 bases between. The CDR3 contains 15 residues. The CDR3 reads CASREDGAFGSPLHF. CDR3 sequence (DNA): TGTGCCAGCAGAGAGGATGGAGCCTTCGGTTCACCCCTCCACTTT.

CDR3 sequence reads: CASSLGGPGGELFF. The CDR3, as DNA: TGTGCCAGCAGCTTGGGGGGGCCTGGCGGGGAGCTGTTTTTT. The chain combines TRBV11-2 with TRBJ2-2, with D possibly matching TRBD2 (7 bases). Deletions cut 3 bases from V and 7 bases from J, with 12 bases between. The CDR3 sequence is 14 residues long. Germline CDR1 reads SGHAT; CDR2 reads FQNNGV.

V usage is TRBV6-6 and J usage is TRBJ2-5; 7 bases match TRBD1. This CDR3 has 15 residues. V was pared by 5 bases and J by 3 bases, with 9 bases of the junction left unmatched. Germline V gives CDR1 MNHNY, CDR2 SVGAGI (reference sequence). The chain's CDR3 is CASSRDRAGEETQYF. The CDR3 DNA follows: TGTGCCAGCAGTCGCGACAGGGCTGGGGAAGAGACCCAGTACTTC.

This clone is termed medium-sized. This chain links TRBV4-3 with TRBJ1-3; 9 bases align to TRBD1. The CDR3 consists of 17 residues. Per the germline V gene, CDR1 is LGHNA and CDR2 is YSLEER. The V and J ends lost 0 bases and 4 bases, in that order; junction bases with no gene match: 7. CDR3 in DNA: TGCGCCAGCAGCCAAGAACCTGGACAGGGGCGGGGAAACACCATATATTTT. This gives the protein CASSQEPGQGRGNTIYF.

In its sample, this clone was seen a few times. The rearrangement joins TRBV18 to TRBJ2-7, with a tentative D call TRBD1 (6 bases). The CDR3 is 12 amino acids. Per the germline V gene, CDR1 is KGHSH and CDR2 is LQKENI. Trimming left V 2 bases short and J 4 bases short, with 6 bases between. The CDR3 sequence is CASSPGTYEQYF. For the CDR3, the DNA is TGTGCCAGCTCACCAGGGACATACGAGCAGTACTTC. Together with reference TRBV18 and TRBJ2-7, the CDR3 gives the full variable domain: NAGVMQNPRHLVRRRGQEARLRCSPMKGHSHVYWYRQLPEEGLKFMVYLQKENIIDESGMPKERFSAEFPKEGPSILRIQQVVRGDSAAYFCASSPGTYEQYFGPGTRLTVT.

This clone appeared a few times. V usage is TRBV7-6 and J usage is TRBJ1-1, with D maybe TRBD1 (6 bases). V was clipped by 1 base and J by 6 bases, with 18 bases between them. CDR1 and CDR2 (germline): SGHVS, FNYEAQ. This CDR3 has 16 residues. CDR3 bases: TGTGCCAGCAGCTTAGGTACCCCGGCGGGGGGCGCTGAAGCTTTCTTT. Translation gives CASSLGTPAGGAEAFF.

The chain employs TRBV29-1 and TRBJ1-2; D uncertain. CDR3 length: 11 amino acids. V lost 7 bases, J lost 4 bases, and 10 bases lay in between. CDR1 is SQVTM and CDR2 is ANQGSEA in the germline V gene. This CDR3 is CSDLGLYGYTF. CDR3 nucleotides: TGCAGCGACCTCGGACTCTATGGCTACACCTTC.

This clone was found a few times. CDR3 sequence (DNA): TGTGCCAGCTACGGGACAGGGAGCTATGGCTACACCTTC. Translation: CASYGTGSYGYTF. This chain connects TRBV6-6 to TRBJ1-2, with 9 bases fitting TRBD1. Germline lookup yields CDR1 MNHNY and CDR2 SVGAGI (reference sequence). V shed 8 bases, J shed 4 bases, and the junction held 5 bases outside the gene matches. The CDR3 totals 13 residues.

A few counts support this clone. The CDR3 DNA reads as TGTGCCTGGAACACAGGGGTAGGGGCCAACGTCCTGACTTTC. Translation: CAWNTGVGANVLTF. The chain carries TRBV30 and TRBJ2-6; 7 bases fit TRBD1. CDR1 is GTSNPN, CDR2 SVGIG, per germline (reference sequence). V gave up 4 bases and J gave up 4 bases; unmatched junction bases: 4. CDR3 size: 14 residues.

CDR3 bases: TGCGCCAGCAGCCAAGACGGGACAGGGGTCTACAATGAGCAGTTCTTC. Its protein product is CASSQDGTGVYNEQFF. The gene calls are TRBV4-3 and TRBJ2-1; 10 bases agree with TRBD1. V was pared by 0 bases and J by 3 bases, with 2 bases of the junction left unmatched. CDR1 is LGHNA, CDR2 YSLEER, per germline. This CDR3 is 16 amino acids long.

In this sample, this clone turned up a few times. This chain links TRBV4-3 with TRBJ2-1; D gene uncertain. V was trimmed by 0 bases and J by 0 bases, leaving 9 bases between them. Germline CDR1 LGHNA, CDR2 YSLEER. The CDR3 length is 16 residues. The CDR3 is CASSQDKLSSYNEQFF. CDR3 bases: TGCGCCAGCAGCCAAGATAAACTGAGCTCCTACAATGAGCAGTTCTTC.

V is TRBV11-2 and J is TRBJ1-1; 8 bases fit TRBD1. V shed 9 bases, J shed 2 bases, and the junction held 2 bases outside the gene matches. The CDR3 sequence is 12 residues long. Germline V gene sequence: CDR1 SGHAT, CDR2 FQNNGV. The CDR3: CASSGGNTEAFF. The CDR3 region has the DNA TGTGCCAGTTCAGGGGGCAACACTGAAGCTTTCTTT.